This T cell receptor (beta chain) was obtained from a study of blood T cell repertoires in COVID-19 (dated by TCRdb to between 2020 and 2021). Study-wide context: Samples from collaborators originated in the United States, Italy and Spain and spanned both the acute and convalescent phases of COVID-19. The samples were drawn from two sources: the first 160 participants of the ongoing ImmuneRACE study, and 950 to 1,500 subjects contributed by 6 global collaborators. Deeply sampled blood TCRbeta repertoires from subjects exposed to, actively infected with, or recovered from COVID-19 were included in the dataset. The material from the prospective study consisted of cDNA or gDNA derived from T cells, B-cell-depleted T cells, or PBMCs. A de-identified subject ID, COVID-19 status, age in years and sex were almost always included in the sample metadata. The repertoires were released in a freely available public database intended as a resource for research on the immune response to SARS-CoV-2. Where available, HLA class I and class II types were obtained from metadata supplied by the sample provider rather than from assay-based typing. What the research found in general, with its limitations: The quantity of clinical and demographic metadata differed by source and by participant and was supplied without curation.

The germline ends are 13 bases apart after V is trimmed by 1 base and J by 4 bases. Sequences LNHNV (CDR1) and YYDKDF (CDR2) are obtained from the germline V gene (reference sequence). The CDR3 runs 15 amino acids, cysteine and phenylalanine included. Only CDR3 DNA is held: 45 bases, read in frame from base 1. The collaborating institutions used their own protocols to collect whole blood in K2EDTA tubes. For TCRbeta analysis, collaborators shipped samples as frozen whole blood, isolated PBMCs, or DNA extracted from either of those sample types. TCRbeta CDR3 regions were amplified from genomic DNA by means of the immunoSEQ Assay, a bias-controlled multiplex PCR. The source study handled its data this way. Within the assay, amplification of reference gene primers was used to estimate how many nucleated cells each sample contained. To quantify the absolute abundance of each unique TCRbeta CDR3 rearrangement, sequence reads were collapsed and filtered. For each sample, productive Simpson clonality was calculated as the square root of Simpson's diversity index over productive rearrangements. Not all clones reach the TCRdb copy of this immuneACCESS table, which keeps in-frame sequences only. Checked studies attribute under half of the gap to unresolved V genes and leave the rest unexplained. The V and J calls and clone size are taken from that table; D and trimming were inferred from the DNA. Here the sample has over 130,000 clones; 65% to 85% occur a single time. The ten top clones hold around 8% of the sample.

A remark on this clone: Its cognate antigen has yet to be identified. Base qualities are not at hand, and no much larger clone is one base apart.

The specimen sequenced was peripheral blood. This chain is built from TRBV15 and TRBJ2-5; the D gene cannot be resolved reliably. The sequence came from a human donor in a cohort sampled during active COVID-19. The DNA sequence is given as TGTGCCACCAGCAGAGGGGCTTTTGGGTCAGAGACCCAGTACTTC. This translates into CATSRGAFGSETQYF.